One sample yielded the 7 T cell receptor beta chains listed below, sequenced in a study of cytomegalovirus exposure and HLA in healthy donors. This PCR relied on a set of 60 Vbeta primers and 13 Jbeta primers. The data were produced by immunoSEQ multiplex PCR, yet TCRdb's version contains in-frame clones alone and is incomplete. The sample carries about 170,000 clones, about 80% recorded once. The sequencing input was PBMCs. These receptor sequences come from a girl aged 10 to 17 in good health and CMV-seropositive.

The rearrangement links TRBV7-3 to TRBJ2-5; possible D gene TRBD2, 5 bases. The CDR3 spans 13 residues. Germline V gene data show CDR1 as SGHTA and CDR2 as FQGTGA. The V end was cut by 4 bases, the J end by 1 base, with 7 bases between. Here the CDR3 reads CASSSGVQETQYF. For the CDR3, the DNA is TGTGCCAGCAGCTCCGGGGTCCAAGAGACCCAGTACTTC. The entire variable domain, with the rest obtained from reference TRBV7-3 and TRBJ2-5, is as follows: GAGVSQTPSNKVTEKGKYVELRCDPISGHTALYWYRQSLGQGPEFLIYFQGTGAADDSGLPNDRFFAVRPEGSVSTLKIQRTERGDSAVYLCASSSGVQETQYFGPGTRLLVL.

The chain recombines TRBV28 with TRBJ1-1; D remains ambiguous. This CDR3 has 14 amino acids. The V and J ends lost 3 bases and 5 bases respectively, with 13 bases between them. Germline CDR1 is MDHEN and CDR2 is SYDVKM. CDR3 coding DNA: TGTGCCAGCAGTTTGGTCCGGACGGGGACTGAAGCTTTCTTT. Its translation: CASSLVRTGTEAFF.

CDR3 sequence reads: CASSTDRTLHTGELFF. DNA for the CDR3: TGTGCCAGCAGTACGGACAGGACCCTTCACACCGGGGAGCTGTTTTTT. V usage is TRBV27 and J usage is TRBJ2-2, with 7 bases matching TRBD1. The length of the CDR3 is 16 residues. The V and J ends lost 5 bases and 3 bases, in that order; junction bases with no gene match: 9. Germline CDR1 reads MNHEY; CDR2 reads SMNVEV (reference sequence).

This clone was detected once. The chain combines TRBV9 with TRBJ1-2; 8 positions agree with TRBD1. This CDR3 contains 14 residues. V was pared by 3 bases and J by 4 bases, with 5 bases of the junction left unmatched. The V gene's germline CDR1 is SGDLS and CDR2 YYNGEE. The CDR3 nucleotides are TGTGCCAGCAGCGGCGGAGGGACAGGCTATGGCTACACCTTC. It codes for CASSGGGTGYGYTF.

In DNA, the CDR3 is TGTGCCAGCAGTTGGAACAGGGTCAACACTGAAGCTTTCTTT. Translating gives CASSWNRVNTEAFF. The chain has TRBV6-5 and TRBJ1-1; tentative D call: TRBD1 (6 bases). In germline, CDR1 is MNHEY, CDR2 SVGAGI. The CDR3 covers 14 residues. V shed 4 bases and J shed 2 bases, with 11 bases lying between them.

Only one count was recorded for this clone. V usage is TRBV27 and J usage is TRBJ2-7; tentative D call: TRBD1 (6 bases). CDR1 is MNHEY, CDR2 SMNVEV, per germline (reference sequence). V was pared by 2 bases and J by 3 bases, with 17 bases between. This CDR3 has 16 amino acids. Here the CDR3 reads CASSLASQGRIYEQYF. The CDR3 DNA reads TGTGCCAGCAGTTTAGCCTCCCAGGGGCGAATCTACGAGCAGTACTTC.

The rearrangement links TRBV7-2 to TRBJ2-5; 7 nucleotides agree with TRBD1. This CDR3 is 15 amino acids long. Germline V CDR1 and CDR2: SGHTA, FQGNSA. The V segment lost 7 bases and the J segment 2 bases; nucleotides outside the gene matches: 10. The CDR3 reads CASNTRGSGQETQYF. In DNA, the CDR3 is TGTGCCAGCAACACCAGGGGGAGTGGGCAAGAGACCCAGTACTTC.